One T cell receptor (beta chain) is described in this entry. These data come from a study of blood T cell repertoires in COVID-19. Study as a whole: Sites across the United States, Italy and Spain contributed samples from acute and convalescent COVID-19. Nucleic acid was either cDNA or gDNA, and it came from T cells, B-cell-depleted T cells, or PBMCs.

Per the authors' pipeline: Nucleated cell counts were estimated from reference gene primer amplification. The method was immunoSEQ multiplex PCR; TCRdb's version includes in-frame clones alone and lacks a portion of them. V and J calls and clone size are those listed in that table; D and trimming were worked out from the DNA. The repertoire includes 200,000 to 300,000 clones, around 87% of them detected once, and roughly 2.5% sits in the top ten. Germline CDR1 and CDR2: SGDLS and YYNGEE. The CDR3 has 11 amino acids. V was clipped by 7 bases and J by 4 bases, with 8 bases between them. The chain has TRBV9 and TRBJ1-1, with D unclear. This TCR was recovered from a woman in her forties or fifties with acute or convalescent COVID-19. The source material was peripheral blood. The CDR3 coding sequence is TGTGCCAGCGCATCGAGCACTGAAGCTTTCTTT. Translating gives CASASSTEAFF.